The rows below give T cell receptor beta chains drawn from one sample of a study of control samples from healthy donors and cancer patients. Libraries were prepared by immunoSEQ multiplex PCR; TCRdb keeps only in-frame clonotypes and omits some of them. The sample includes about 110,000 clones, around 88% of them seen just once. The sequenced sample consisted of blood. These receptors all come from a woman aged 45-65 years in good health. The CDR3 runs from the conserved cysteine through the conserved F or W. The order of the fields is D gene, J gene, V gene, clone size, CDR3 protein, CDR3 DNA. The D gene is left open where the match is weak. Expanded clones get a size class; other rows say once, few or many, or leave the size out.

d_call: -; j_call: TRBJ2-1; v_call: TRBV4-1; clone_size: -; cdr3_aa: CASSQGFVPGRTLYNEQFF; cdr3_nt: TGCGCCAGCAGCCAAGGGTTTGTTCCGGGGCGGACCCTTTACAATGAGCAGTTCTTC
d_call: -; j_call: TRBJ1-4; v_call: TRBV29-1; clone_size: -; cdr3_aa: CSVEEGPTNEKLFF; cdr3_nt: TGCAGCGTTGAGGAGGGCCCAACTAATGAAAAACTGTTTTTT
d_call: TRBD1; j_call: TRBJ1-1; v_call: TRBV4-1; clone_size: once; cdr3_aa: CASSQFLGTGEAFF; cdr3_nt: TGCGCCAGCAGCCAGTTCCTCGGGACAGGTGAAGCTTTCTTT
d_call: -; j_call: TRBJ1-5; v_call: TRBV3-1/TRBV3-2; clone_size: -; cdr3_aa: CASSRIRQENQPQHF; cdr3_nt: TGTGCCAGCAGTCGGATCCGACAGGAAAATCAGCCCCAGCATTTT
d_call: TRBD2; j_call: TRBJ2-5; v_call: TRBV19; clone_size: -; cdr3_aa: CASSMRTPTSGRARETQYF; cdr3_nt: TGTGCCAGTAGTATGAGGACTCCCACTAGCGGGAGGGCCAGAGAGACCCAGTACTTC
d_call: -; j_call: TRBJ2-5; v_call: TRBV5-6; clone_size: -; cdr3_aa: CASTRWGSQTQYF; cdr3_nt: TGTGCCAGCACCCGATGGGGGTCGCAGACCCAGTACTTC
d_call: TRBD1; j_call: TRBJ2-7; v_call: TRBV29-1; clone_size: -; cdr3_aa: CSVEGTGGYEQYF; cdr3_nt: TGCAGCGTTGAAGGGACAGGGGGCTACGAGCAGTACTTC
d_call: TRBD2; j_call: TRBJ2-1; v_call: TRBV11-2; clone_size: -; cdr3_aa: CASSLGGAGRWFF; cdr3_nt: TGTGCCAGCAGCTTAGGGGGAGCGGGGCGCTGGTTCTTC
d_call: -; j_call: TRBJ1-5; v_call: TRBV3-1/TRBV3-2; clone_size: -; cdr3_aa: CASSRAGGPNQPQHF; cdr3_nt: TGTGCCAGCAGCCGAGCGGGGGGGCCCAATCAGCCCCAGCATTTT
d_call: -; j_call: TRBJ1-5; v_call: TRBV19; clone_size: -; cdr3_aa: CASSHVINQPQHF; cdr3_nt: TGTGCCAGTAGTCATGTCATCAATCAGCCCCAGCATTTT
d_call: TRBD1; j_call: TRBJ2-3; v_call: TRBV19; clone_size: -; cdr3_aa: CASRGQVTDTQYF; cdr3_nt: TGTGCCAGTCGCGGACAGGTGACAGATACGCAGTATTTT
d_call: -; j_call: TRBJ1-5; v_call: TRBV12-3/TRBV12-4; clone_size: -; cdr3_aa: CASSPLRGQPQHF; cdr3_nt: TGTGCCAGCAGCCCCTTGAGGGGGCAGCCCCAGCATTTT
d_call: -; j_call: TRBJ2-2; v_call: TRBV7-3; clone_size: -; cdr3_aa: CASSLIGQPTGELFF; cdr3_nt: TGTGCCAGCAGCTTAATTGGACAGCCCACCGGGGAGCTGTTTTTT
d_call: -; j_call: TRBJ1-2; v_call: TRBV29-1; clone_size: -; cdr3_aa: CSVDSGLTYWQRSGYTF; cdr3_nt: TGCAGCGTGGATTCGGGACTCACCTATTGGCAGCGGTCTGGCTACACCTTC
d_call: -; j_call: TRBJ1-1; v_call: TRBV7-9; clone_size: -; cdr3_aa: CASSSLKTVTTEAFF; cdr3_nt: TGTGCCAGCAGCTCCCTAAAAACAGTGACCACTGAAGCTTTCTTT
d_call: TRBD2; j_call: TRBJ2-1; v_call: TRBV19; clone_size: -; cdr3_aa: CASSLGTSGGNEQFF; cdr3_nt: TGTGCCAGTAGTCTTGGGACTAGCGGGGGTAATGAGCAGTTCTTC
d_call: TRBD1; j_call: TRBJ1-2; v_call: TRBV29-1; clone_size: -; cdr3_aa: CSVDRGNGYTF; cdr3_nt: TGCAGCGTGGACAGGGGGAATGGCTACACCTTC
d_call: -; j_call: TRBJ2-6; v_call: TRBV29-1; clone_size: few; cdr3_aa: CSAATGANVLTF; cdr3_nt: TGCAGCGCCGCCACTGGGGCCAACGTCCTGACTTTC
d_call: -; j_call: TRBJ2-7; v_call: TRBV7-7; clone_size: -; cdr3_aa: CASSRDPGYEQYF; cdr3_nt: TGTGCCAGCAGCCGGGACCCGGGGTACGAGCAGTACTTC
d_call: TRBD2; j_call: TRBJ2-5; v_call: TRBV20-1; clone_size: -; cdr3_aa: CSASPPRRGEQETQYF; cdr3_nt: TGCAGTGCTAGTCCCCCAAGACGGGGGGAACAAGAGACCCAGTACTTC
d_call: TRBD1; j_call: TRBJ2-7; v_call: TRBV2; clone_size: -; cdr3_aa: CASSELDRASSYEQYF; cdr3_nt: TGTGCCAGCAGTGAGTTAGACAGGGCTAGCTCCTACGAGCAGTACTTC
d_call: -; j_call: TRBJ1-2; v_call: TRBV6-5; clone_size: -; cdr3_aa: CASSSTGSEMSYGYTF; cdr3_nt: TGTGCCAGCAGTTCGACAGGATCCGAAATGAGCTATGGCTACACCTTC
d_call: -; j_call: TRBJ1-1; v_call: TRBV4-3; clone_size: -; cdr3_aa: CASSQDIVNTEAFF; cdr3_nt: TGCGCCAGCAGCCAAGATATAGTAAACACTGAAGCTTTCTTT
d_call: TRBD2; j_call: TRBJ2-1; v_call: TRBV10-3; clone_size: -; cdr3_aa: CAISVGGRPAGQFF; cdr3_nt: TGTGCCATCAGTGTCGGCGGGAGGCCGGCCGGGCAGTTCTTC
d_call: TRBD2; j_call: TRBJ2-5; v_call: TRBV7-2; clone_size: -; cdr3_aa: CASSLGRAGAETQYF; cdr3_nt: TGTGCCAGCAGCTTAGGGAGAGCGGGAGCCGAGACCCAGTACTTC
d_call: -; j_call: TRBJ1-1; v_call: TRBV12-3/TRBV12-4; clone_size: -; cdr3_aa: CASEEVLNTEAFF; cdr3_nt: TGTGCCAGCGAAGAAGTATTGAACACTGAAGCTTTCTTT
d_call: -; j_call: TRBJ1-1; v_call: TRBV9; clone_size: once; cdr3_aa: CASSALRGGTEAFF; cdr3_nt: TGTGCCAGCAGCGCCCTCCGAGGGGGGACTGAAGCTTTCTTT
d_call: -; j_call: TRBJ2-2; v_call: TRBV3-1/TRBV3-2; clone_size: -; cdr3_aa: CASSQSGRLSPYTGELFF; cdr3_nt: TGTGCCAGCAGCCAATCGGGACGCCTATCCCCGTACACCGGGGAGCTGTTTTTT
d_call: -; j_call: TRBJ1-5; v_call: TRBV7-9; clone_size: -; cdr3_aa: CASSVTRTEPQHF; cdr3_nt: TGTGCCAGCAGCGTGACACGGACGGAGCCCCAGCATTTT
d_call: -; j_call: TRBJ2-1; v_call: TRBV9; clone_size: -; cdr3_aa: CASSVELASSYNEQFF; cdr3_nt: TGTGCCAGCAGCGTAGAACTTGCGAGCTCCTACAATGAGCAGTTCTTC
d_call: -; j_call: TRBJ1-4; v_call: TRBV19; clone_size: -; cdr3_aa: CASSSQTAGGEKLFF; cdr3_nt: TGTGCCAGTAGTTCTCAGACGGCCGGGGGCGAAAAACTGTTTTTT
d_call: -; j_call: TRBJ1-5; v_call: TRBV4-3; clone_size: -; cdr3_aa: CASSQDSFQPQHF; cdr3_nt: TGCGCCAGCAGCCAAGATTCTTTTCAGCCCCAGCATTTT
d_call: -; j_call: TRBJ1-2; v_call: TRBV30; clone_size: -; cdr3_aa: CAWSVSWGEMDGYTF; cdr3_nt: TGTGCCTGGAGTGTATCTTGGGGGGAAATGGATGGCTACACCTTC
d_call: -; j_call: TRBJ2-5; v_call: TRBV21-1; clone_size: -; cdr3_aa: CASQGAETQYF; cdr3_nt: TGTGCCAGCCAGGGGGCTGAGACCCAGTACTTC
d_call: -; j_call: TRBJ1-3; v_call: TRBV9; clone_size: -; cdr3_aa: CASSAGVAGNTIYF; cdr3_nt: TGTGCCAGCAGTGCAGGGGTGGCTGGAAACACCATATATTTT
d_call: -; j_call: TRBJ2-1; v_call: TRBV4-3; clone_size: -; cdr3_aa: CASSQPGRYNEQFF; cdr3_nt: TGCGCCAGCAGCCAGCCGGGACGCTACAATGAGCAGTTCTTC
d_call: -; j_call: TRBJ1-6; v_call: TRBV12-5; clone_size: few; cdr3_aa: CASGTGLDSPLHF; cdr3_nt: TGTGCTAGTGGCACGGGTTTAGATTCACCCCTCCACTTT
d_call: TRBD2; j_call: TRBJ2-7; v_call: TRBV6-4; clone_size: -; cdr3_aa: CASRRGEGPYEQYF; cdr3_nt: TGTGCCAGCAGACGGGGGGAGGGCCCCTACGAGCAGTACTTC
d_call: -; j_call: TRBJ2-1; v_call: TRBV6-5; clone_size: -; cdr3_aa: CATTTGYNEQFF; cdr3_nt: TGTGCCACCACCACAGGCTACAATGAGCAGTTCTTC
d_call: TRBD1; j_call: TRBJ2-7; v_call: TRBV2; clone_size: -; cdr3_aa: CASSRTGTYEQYF; cdr3_nt: TGTGCCAGCAGCAGGACAGGGACCTACGAGCAGTACTTC
d_call: -; j_call: TRBJ2-2; v_call: TRBV1; clone_size: -; cdr3_aa: CTSSQGPSGGSANTGELFF; cdr3_nt: TGCACCAGCAGCCAAGGTCCTAGCGGGGGTTCCGCGAACACCGGGGAGCTGTTTTTT
d_call: TRBD1; j_call: TRBJ1-1; v_call: TRBV5-1; clone_size: -; cdr3_aa: CASSLAGTGQTSAFF; cdr3_nt: TGCGCCAGCAGCCTGGCCGGGACAGGACAAACTTCAGCTTTCTTT
d_call: TRBD2; j_call: TRBJ2-5; v_call: TRBV7-8; clone_size: -; cdr3_aa: CASSFRLAGMETQYF; cdr3_nt: TGTGCCAGCAGCTTTAGACTAGCGGGAATGGAGACCCAGTACTTC
d_call: -; j_call: TRBJ2-1; v_call: TRBV18; clone_size: -; cdr3_aa: CASSPVGNEQFF; cdr3_nt: TGTGCCAGCTCACCAGTCGGCAATGAGCAGTTCTTC
d_call: -; j_call: TRBJ1-2; v_call: TRBV11-2; clone_size: few; cdr3_aa: CASSTTYGYTF; cdr3_nt: TGTGCCAGCAGTACAACCTATGGCTACACCTTC
d_call: -; j_call: TRBJ2-3; v_call: TRBV5-1; clone_size: once; cdr3_aa: CASSREGGTDTQYF; cdr3_nt: TGCGCCAGCTCGAGGGAGGGGGGCACAGATACGCAGTATTTT
d_call: -; j_call: TRBJ2-1; v_call: TRBV4-1; clone_size: -; cdr3_aa: CASSQGAQGLYNEQFF; cdr3_nt: TGCGCCAGCAGCCAAGGGGCGCAGGGGTTATACAATGAGCAGTTCTTC
d_call: TRBD1; j_call: TRBJ1-5; v_call: TRBV19; clone_size: -; cdr3_aa: CASSTGGWPYQPQHF; cdr3_nt: TGTGCCAGTAGCACAGGGGGCTGGCCCTATCAGCCCCAGCATTTT
d_call: -; j_call: TRBJ2-4; v_call: TRBV11-2; clone_size: -; cdr3_aa: CASSLDRRKNIQYF; cdr3_nt: TGTGCCAGCAGCTTAGATAGGCGGAAAAACATTCAGTACTTC
d_call: -; j_call: TRBJ2-5; v_call: TRBV9; clone_size: -; cdr3_aa: CANSVASRETQYF; cdr3_nt: TGTGCCAACAGCGTAGCTAGTCGGGAGACCCAGTACTTC